Listed here are 21 T cell receptor beta chains from one sample, sequenced in a study of shared clonotypes between healthy human individuals. Produced via immunoSEQ multiplex PCR; TCRdb's table is partial and in-frame only. The sample includes about 530,000 clones, 75% to 80% of them seen just once. Sequenced sample: PBMCs. Source of these receptors: a woman in her 40s in good health. Some clones in this sample may be carry-over from other donors' samples.

The rearrangement uses TRBV28 and TRBJ2-7; TRBD2 might be the D (7 bases). This CDR3 comprises 14 residues. The V gene's germline CDR1 is MDHEN and CDR2 SYDVKM. Trimming stripped 6 bases from V and 6 bases from J, with 18 bases between. CDR3 sequence (DNA): TGTGCCAGCAGCCGGGGGGCCAGGGGAGGCGAGCAGTACTTC. Translation: CASSRGARGGEQYF.

The rearrangement joins TRBV15 to TRBJ2-5, with unresolved D. Germline V gene lookup returns CDR1 LNHNV and CDR2 YYDKDF (reference sequence). The germline V and J ends were trimmed by 0 bases and 1 base, with 3 bases remaining between them. The CDR3 runs to 13 residues. The chain's CDR3 is CATSRDAQETQYF. CDR3 nucleotide sequence: TGTGCCACCAGCAGAGATGCCCAAGAGACCCAGTACTTC.

This clone has more than one count but fewer than ten. This chain joins TRBV12-2 and TRBJ2-6; the table names TRBD1, a call not compared with the DNA. TRBV12-2 is a known pseudogene. This CDR3 is 22 amino acids long. The CDR3, as DNA: TGTGCAAGTCGCTTAGCGGTAGCGGACAGGGGGGTTGTCCTCTCTGGGGCCAACGTCCTGACTTTC. It yields the protein CASRLAVADRGVVLSGANVLTF.

The J gene is TRBJ2-7, the V gene TRBV27; D ambiguous. V lost 5 bases and J lost 2, with 7 bases in between. This CDR3 has 12 amino acids. Looked up from germline, CDR1 is MNHEY and CDR2 is SMNVEV (reference sequence). CDR3: CASSHPPYEQYF. The CDR3 DNA reads as TGTGCCAGCAGTCACCCCCCCTACGAGCAGTACTTC.

This chain links TRBV2 with TRBJ2-2; perhaps TRBD1 as D (6 bases). CDR3 length equals 16 residues. Germline values: CDR1 SNHLY, CDR2 FYNNEI. Trimming took off 8 bases at V and 4 bases at J, with 20 bases between the two ends. This CDR3 is CASSWAGVGLTGELFF. CDR3 nucleotide sequence: TGTGCCAGCTCCTGGGCAGGGGTCGGTCTCACCGGGGAGCTGTTTTTT.

The chain links TRBV29-1 to TRBJ2-2; no clear D. Germline CDR1 and CDR2: SQVTM and ANQGSEA. This CDR3 comprises 16 residues. Between the trimmed V and J ends, which lost 5 bases and 5 bases, there was a span of 21 bases. CDR3 loop: CSVSLSGPTRTGELFF. CDR3 in DNA: TGCAGCGTTTCTCTCTCCGGGCCCACGAGGACCGGGGAGCTGTTTTTT.

V and J are TRBV30 and TRBJ2-3, with D maybe TRBD2 (6 bases). This CDR3 is 13 amino acids long. Trimming took 2 bases from V and 0 from J, leaving 6 bases between them. CDR1 is GTSNPN and CDR2 is SVGIG in the germline V gene (reference sequence). The DNA of the CDR3 is TGTGCCTGGAGTCGGGGGAGCACAGATACGCAGTATTTT. Translating it yields CAWSRGSTDTQYF.

The gene calls are TRBV5-4 and TRBJ2-7, with a tentative D call TRBD1 (6 bases). Trimming left V 0 bases short and J 6 bases short, with 13 bases between. The CDR3 is 14 residues long. Germline assignment: CDR1 SGHNT and CDR2 YYREEE (reference sequence). The CDR3 bases are TGTGCCAGCAGCTTGGGGGGGCTTGGCGGCGAGCAGTACTTC. It encodes CASSLGGLGGEQYF.

The chain recombines TRBV28 with TRBJ2-3, with no clear D. The CDR3 has 11 residues. Germline CDR1 reads MDHEN; CDR2 reads SYDVKM. With 6 bases removed from V and 6 bases from J, the gap between germline ends came to 7 bases. Written as DNA, the CDR3 is TGTGCCAGCAGCGACCGTGATACGCAGTATTTT. Translation: CASSDRDTQYF.

This chain links TRBV28 with TRBJ1-2; the match to TRBD1 covers 7 bases. The CDR3 has 12 amino acids. J was trimmed by 6 bases and V by 6 bases; bases with no gene match: 4. CDR1 and CDR2 (germline): MDHEN, SYDVKM. CDR3 bases: TGTGCCAGCAGCCAGGGGGGAGATGGCTACACCTTC. This sequence encodes CASSQGGDGYTF.

This chain links TRBV5-3 with TRBJ1-2; unclear D gene. TRBV5-3 has ORF status, its function being uncertain. This CDR3 comprises 14 residues. Between the trimmed V and J ends, which lost 0 bases and 1 base, there was a span of 7 bases. CDR3 sequence: CARSLGGYNYGYTF. CDR3 DNA: TGTGCCAGAAGCTTGGGAGGATATAACTATGGCTACACCTTC.

The chain couples TRBV23-1 to TRBJ2-1; 8 nucleotides align to TRBD2. TRBV23-1 is designated an ORF whose function remains uncertain. J lost 2 bases, V lost 0 bases, and 9 bases had no gene match. There are 18 residues in the CDR3. The CDR3 loop reads CASSQSVAGPTTYNEQFF. CDR3 DNA: TGCGCCAGCAGTCAATCGGTAGCGGGACCCACAACCTACAATGAGCAGTTCTTC.

This sequence joins TRBV2 and TRBJ1-4; weak D call: TRBD1 (6 bases). V gave up 4 bases and J gave up 7 bases, with 10 bases separating them. The length of the CDR3 is 13 residues. CDR1 SNHLY and CDR2 FYNNEI come from the germline V gene. The CDR3 nucleotides read TGTGCCAGCAGTGGTACAGGGATTGAAAAACTGTTTTTT. Residues: CASSGTGIEKLFF. Full variable domain (outside the CDR3, taken from reference TRBV2 and TRBJ1-4): EPEVTQTPSHQVTQMGQEVILRCVPISNHLYFYWYRQILGQKVEFLVSFYNNEISEKSEIFDDQFSVERPDGSNFTLKIRSTKLEDSAMYFCASSGTGIEKLFFGSGTQLSVL.

The rearrangement links TRBV30 to TRBJ2-7; 10 bases agree with TRBD1. V dropped 3 bases and J dropped 7; count of bases not matched to a gene: 12. Per germline, CDR1 GTSNPN and CDR2 SVGIG (reference sequence). This CDR3 is 15 amino acids long. For the CDR3, the DNA is TGTGCCTGGAGGACCACCGGGACAGGGGTGTTTGAGCAGTACTTC. It codes for CAWRTTGTGVFEQYF.

The V and J genes are TRBV2 and TRBJ2-3; TRBD1 matches 8 bases. CDR3 size: 16 residues. The J segment lost 4 bases and the V segment lost 5 bases, leaving 11 bases of the junction unmatched. CDR1 is SNHLY, CDR2 FYNNEI, per germline. Here the CDR3 reads CASSPSGRGRADTQYF. The CDR3 DNA follows: TGTGCCAGCAGTCCGTCGGGCAGGGGGCGGGCAGATACGCAGTATTTT.

This chain connects TRBV18 to TRBJ1-2; TRBD1 aligns across 7 bases. The J segment lost 6 bases and the V segment lost 6 bases, leaving 7 bases of the junction unmatched. The CDR3 contains 13 residues. Germline CDR1 and CDR2: KGHSH and LQKENI. The CDR3 DNA reads as TGTGCCAGCTCGCAAAACAGGGGCGATGGCTACACCTTC. This encodes CASSQNRGDGYTF. Complete variable domain (other parts from reference TRBV18 and TRBJ1-2): NAGVMQNPRHLVRRRGQEARLRCSPMKGHSHVYWYRQLPEEGLKFMVYLQKENIIDESGMPKERFSAEFPKEGPSILRIQQVVRGDSAAYFCASSQNRGDGYTFGSGTRLTVV.

The CDR3 DNA is TGTGCCAGCAGCTCCAGGTTCGGGGCCCCGGGGGGTTACAATGAGCAGTTCTTC. Translating gives CASSSRFGAPGGYNEQFF. The rearrangement uses TRBV21-1 and TRBJ2-1; the table's D call TRBD2 went unverified against the DNA. TRBV21-1 is flagged as a pseudogene. This CDR3 contains 18 residues.

J is TRBJ2-7 and V is TRBV28, with TRBD2 identical over 11 bases. With V trimmed by 7 bases and J by 5 bases, 4 bases remained unmatched. The CDR3 contains 13 residues. Germline lookup yields CDR1 MDHEN and CDR2 SYDVKM. The CDR3 bases are TGTGCCAGCAAGACTAGCGGGACGGACGAGCAGTACTTC. Its protein product is CASKTSGTDEQYF. Full variable domain (outside the CDR3, taken from reference TRBV28 and TRBJ2-7): DVKVTQSSRYLVKRTGEKVFLECVQDMDHENMFWYRQDPGLGLRLIYFSYDVKMKEKGDIPEGYSVSREKKERFSLILESASTNQTSMYLCASKTSGTDEQYFGPGTRLTVT.

The chain combines TRBV30 with TRBJ1-5; tentatively, D is TRBD1 (5 bases). The V end lost 5 bases, the J end lost 2 bases, and 10 bases lay between the germline ends. This CDR3 has 13 amino acids. CDR1 is GTSNPN, CDR2 SVGIG, per germline (reference sequence). The CDR3 reads CAWDAGGNQPQHF. The CDR3 DNA reads as TGTGCCTGGGACGCGGGGGGCAATCAGCCCCAGCATTTT. The variable domain in full, completed from reference TRBV30 and TRBJ1-5, reads SQTIHQWPATLVQPVGSPLSLECTVEGTSNPNLYWYRQAAGRGLQLLFYSVGIGQISSEVPQNLSASRPQDRQFILSSKKLLLSDSGFYLCAWDAGGNQPQHFGDGTRLSIL.

This clone was seen a handful of times. This sequence joins TRBV7-9 and TRBJ1-4; D is possibly TRBD1 (5 bases). The CDR3 extends over 16 amino acids. V gave up 4 bases and J gave up 7 bases, with 19 bases separating them. The germline V gene has CDR1 SEHNR and CDR2 FQNEAQ (reference sequence). The CDR3 nucleotides read TGTGCCAGCAGCTCCCGGCAGGGTTATAAGGGTGAAAAACTGTTTTTT. Protein product: CASSSRQGYKGEKLFF.

With regard to this clone: The junction shows a germline mismatch at one end, possibly a read error. The V call is TRBV7-3, the J call TRBJ2-3; TRBD1 aligns across 9 bases. This CDR3 is 15 amino acids long. Germline V gene data show CDR1 as SGHTA and CDR2 as FQGTGA. The CDR3 DNA sequence: TGTGCCGGCAGCTTAATGGGACAGGGAACAGATACGCAGTATTTT. Translation gives CAGSLMGQGTDTQYF.